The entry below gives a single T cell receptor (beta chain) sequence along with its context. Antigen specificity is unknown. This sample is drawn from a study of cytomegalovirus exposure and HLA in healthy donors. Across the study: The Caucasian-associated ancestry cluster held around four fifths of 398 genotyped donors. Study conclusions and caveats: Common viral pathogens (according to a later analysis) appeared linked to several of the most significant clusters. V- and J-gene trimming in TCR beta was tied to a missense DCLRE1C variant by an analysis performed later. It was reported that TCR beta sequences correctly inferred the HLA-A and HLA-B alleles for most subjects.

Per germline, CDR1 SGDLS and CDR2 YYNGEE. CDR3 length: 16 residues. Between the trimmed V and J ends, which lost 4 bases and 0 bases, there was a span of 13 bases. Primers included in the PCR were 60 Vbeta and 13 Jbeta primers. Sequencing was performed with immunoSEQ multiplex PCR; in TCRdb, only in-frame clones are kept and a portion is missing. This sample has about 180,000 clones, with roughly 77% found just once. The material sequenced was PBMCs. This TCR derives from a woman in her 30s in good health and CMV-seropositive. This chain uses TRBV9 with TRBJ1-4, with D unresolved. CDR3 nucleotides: TGTGCCAGCAGCTTCGGATGGGGAGCAACTAATGAAAAACTGTTTTTT. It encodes CASSFGWGATNEKLFF.